The present entry profiles one T cell receptor beta chain with its context. This CDR3 spans 13 amino acids. Trimming cost V 7 bases and J 2 bases; bases outside gene matches: 3. These data come from a study of blood T cell repertoires in COVID-19. Turning to the study itself: COVID-19 samples from acute and convalescent phases originated in the United States, Italy and Spain. PBMCs, B-cell-depleted T cells, or T cells were the source of the cDNA or gDNA that made up the material.

Original methodology: Quantification of nucleated cells was approximated via reference gene primer amplification. Using immunoSEQ multiplex PCR, the repertoire was profiled, and TCRdb retains in-frame clones only, with some absent. The D gene and trimming were derived from the DNA, and the V and J assignments and clone size from that table. Among 160,000 or so clones, roughly 88% were seen once, and the ten largest hold roughly 8.9%. This TCR was recovered from a woman aged 45 to 65 with acute or convalescent COVID-19. Sequenced material: peripheral blood. V and J are TRBV12-3 or TRBV12-4 and TRBJ2-5, with 8 positions matching TRBD2. CDR3 nucleotide sequence: TGTGCCAGCAAGGCTAGCGGGCAAGAGACCCAGTACTTC. This translates into CASKASGQETQYF.